This T cell receptor (beta chain) was recorded in a study of early T cells in non-severe SARS-CoV-2 infection. This clonotype was counted between two and nine times. One entry per CDR3 protein results from TCRdb running MiXCR on the 5' RACE reads. The data show about 55,000 distinct CDR3 sequences, with 15% seen just once and more than 8% held by the top ten. This CDR3 has 16 amino acids. The germline V gene has CDR1 LGHNA and CDR2 YNFKEQ. Trimming removed 0 bases at V and 0 bases at J, with 11 bases between. This clonotype originated in an adult who was a healthcare worker with PCR-confirmed SARS-CoV-2 infection or an uninfected control (not recorded which). Material: whole blood, obtained at baseline. The rearrangement joins TRBV4-2 to TRBJ1-1; D unresolved. The CDR3 bases are TGTGCCAGCAGCCAAGATCTTGGAGGGATGAACACTGAAGCTTTCTTT. It translates to CASSQDLGGMNTEAFF.